This TCR beta chain was retrieved from a study of T-cell memory formation after mild COVID-19. Study summary: In these data, TCR clusters were largely donor specific. The study's findings and limits: Day 37-peaking second-wave clones had unconfirmed SARS-CoV-2 specificity. Among clones contracting day 15 to 85, CD4/CD8 was balanced, whereas later expanders leaned CD4+.

As for this clonotype: Its cognate antigen is unknown. The germline gene is not matched at one end of the junction; a read error may be the cause.

Germline CDR1 is SEHNR and CDR2 is FQNEAQ (reference sequence). The CDR3 spans 13 residues. Using constant-segment primers, 5'RACE produced TCR alpha and TCR beta cDNA libraries carrying sample barcodes and UMIs. TCRdb re-called the 5' RACE reads through MiXCR, storing one row per CDR3 protein. This sample has about 400,000 distinct CDR3 sequences, with less than 25% found just once. This clonotype was obtained from an adult woman who had mild COVID-19 (a few samples of this study predate the infection). Cell type and time point are not known. The source material was PBMCs or a T cell subset sorted from them (not recorded which). The rearrangement links TRBV7-9 to TRBJ1-2; TRBD1 matches at 7 bases. The CDR3 DNA is TGTGCCAGCAGCTTAGCTACCCTCGGGACAGAGAACTTC. Its protein is CASSLATLGTENF. Looking up the rest from reference TRBV7-9 and TRBJ1-2 gives the full variable domain: DTGVSQNPRHKITKRGQNVTFRCDPISEHNRLYWYRQTLGQGPEFLTYFQNEAQLEKSRLLSDRFSAERPKGSFSTLEIQRTEQGDSAMYLCASSLATLGTENFGSGTRLTVV.